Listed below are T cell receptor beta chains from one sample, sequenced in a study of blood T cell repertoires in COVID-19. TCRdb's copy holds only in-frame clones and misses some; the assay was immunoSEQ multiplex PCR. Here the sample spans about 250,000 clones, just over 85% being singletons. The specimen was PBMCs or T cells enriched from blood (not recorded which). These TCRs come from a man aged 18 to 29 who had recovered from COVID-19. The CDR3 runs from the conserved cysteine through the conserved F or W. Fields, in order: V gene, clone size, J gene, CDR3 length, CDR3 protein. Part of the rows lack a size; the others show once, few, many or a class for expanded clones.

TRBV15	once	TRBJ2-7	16	CATSRAGTGGLDEQYF
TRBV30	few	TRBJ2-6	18	CAWSVRGQGAAGANVLTF
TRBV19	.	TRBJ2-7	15	CASSLGQGMRSEQYF
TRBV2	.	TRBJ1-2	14	CASSLARGAGGYTF
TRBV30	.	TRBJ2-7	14	CAWSRSSGAYEQYF
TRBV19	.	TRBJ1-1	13	CASTARRGTEAFF
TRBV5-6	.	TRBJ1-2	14	CASRDRTSGYGYTF
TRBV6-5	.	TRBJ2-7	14	CASSYDPGDYEQYF
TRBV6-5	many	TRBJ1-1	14	CASSQYSGGTEAFF
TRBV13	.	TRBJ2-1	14	CASSARTGGNEQFF
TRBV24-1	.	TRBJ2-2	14	CATSQGAWTGELFF
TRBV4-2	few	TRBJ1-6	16	CASSHIGQEPNSPLHF
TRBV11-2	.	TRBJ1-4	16	CASTRRLAVSSEKLFF
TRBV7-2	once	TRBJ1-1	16	CASSLSLAAVNTEAFF
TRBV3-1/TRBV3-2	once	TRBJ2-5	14	CASSQTDRKETQYF
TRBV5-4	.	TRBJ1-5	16	CASSFQGGNSNQPQHF
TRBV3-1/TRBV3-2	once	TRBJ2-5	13	CASSHGRSETQYF
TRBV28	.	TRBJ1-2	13	CAGGTALNYGYTF
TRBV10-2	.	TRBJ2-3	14	CASSVAPGGDTQYF
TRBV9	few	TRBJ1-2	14	CASGTGTGGSGYTF
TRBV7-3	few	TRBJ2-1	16	CASSFYGPSSYNEQFF
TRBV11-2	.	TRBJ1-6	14	CASSLVVAESPLHF
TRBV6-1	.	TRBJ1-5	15	CASSDLESVNQPQHF